The 6 T cell receptor beta chains below all came from one sample that was sequenced in a study of CD8 T cells in ankylosing spondylitis. One entry per CDR3 protein results from TCRdb running MiXCR on the 5' RACE reads. Of about 150,000 distinct CDR3 sequences in the sample, approximately 48% were seen once. The sequenced sample consisted of synovial fluid, either unsorted or a sorted T cell fraction (not recorded which). These receptors all come from a male donor with ankylosing spondylitis.

The V call is TRBV10-3, the J call TRBJ1-5; D gene ambiguous. From germline, CDR1 is ENHRY and CDR2 SYGVKD. The V and J ends lost 3 bases and 6 bases respectively, with 9 bases between them. The CDR3 length is 13 residues. CDR3 in amino acids: CAISDMFAQPQHF. The CDR3 nucleotides read TGTGCCATCAGTGACATGTTTGCTCAGCCCCAGCATTTT.

This clonotype was picked up many times. The chain recombines TRBV11-2 with TRBJ2-1; D is perhaps TRBD1 (6 bases). The CDR3 has 16 residues. Germline assignment: CDR1 SGHAT and CDR2 FQNNGV. Trimming took 1 base from V and 5 from J, leaving 15 bases between them. Written as DNA, the CDR3 is TGTGCCAGCAGCTTAGTTACAGGGAGTCGGAACAATGAGCAGTTCTTC. It translates to CASSLVTGSRNNEQFF.

The CDR3 spells CATSDPSGSEQFF. CDR3 in DNA: TGTGCCACCAGTGACCCCTCGGGCAGTGAGCAGTTCTTC. The genes are TRBV24-1 and TRBJ2-1; D unresolved. CDR3 size: 13 residues. V was pared by 4 bases and J by 9 bases, with 12 bases between. CDR1 and CDR2 from the germline V gene are KGHDR and SFDVKD.

The chain has TRBV11-1 and TRBJ1-1, with 9 positions matching TRBD1. The junction had 8 bases not matched to a gene; V was cut back by 4 bases and J by 2 bases. This CDR3 has 16 amino acids. Looked up from germline, CDR1 is SGHAT and CDR2 is FQDESV (reference sequence). The CDR3: CASSSDRGGINTEAFF. The CDR3 DNA follows: TGTGCCAGCAGCTCGGACAGGGGCGGTATAAACACTGAAGCTTTCTTT.

This clonotype was recorded a few times. The V gene is TRBV21-1, the J gene TRBJ2-7; the table calls TRBD1, which could not be checked here. TRBV21-1 is an annotated pseudogene. The CDR3 sequence is 14 residues long. For the CDR3, the DNA is TGTGCCAGCAGCAAAAAGCACAGGCCCTACGAGCAGTACTTC. It encodes CASSKKHRPYEQYF.

This clonotype was detected a few times. Being one base from a much bigger clone, this may be a read error. This chain connects TRBV29-1 to TRBJ1-2; D remains ambiguous. Trimming took off 0 bases at V and 0 bases at J, with 11 bases between the two ends. This CDR3 contains 15 residues. Germline V CDR1 and CDR2: SQVTM, ANQGSEA. The DNA for the CDR3 is TGCAGCGTTGAAGATCCCCCGCAAACTAACTATGGCTACACCTTC. It is translated as CSVEDPPQTNYGYTF.